Reported below is one TCR beta chain. Its antigen is currently unknown. This entry belongs to a study of shared clonotypes between healthy human individuals. Regarding the study as a whole: Researchers sampled only blood; tissue repertoires likely differ. An anticipated effect of sequencing depth on clonotype sharing among donors was recognized.

CD45RO-negative, CCR7-selected cells formed the naive CD8 fraction, which excluded terminally differentiated effector memory CD45RA+ cells. This table comes from immunoSEQ multiplex PCR, and its TCRdb copy is limited to in-frame clones, with some not included. The data show roughly 570,000 clones, 95% to 98% seen once. Per germline, CDR1 MNHEY and CDR2 SMNVEV (reference sequence). V lost 5 bases, J lost 0 bases, and 7 bases lay in between. CDR3 length equals 14 residues. The gene calls are TRBV27 and TRBJ1-4, with a weak D call TRBD1 (6 bases). The source material was naive CD8+ T cells sorted from blood. The TCR sequence derives from a man aged 25-45 years in good health. CDR3 bases: TGTGCCAGCAGTCGGACAGCAACTAATGAAAAACTGTTTTTT. Protein product: CASSRTATNEKLFF.